This T cell receptor (beta chain) was retrieved from a study of tumor-infiltrating lymphocytes in glioblastoma multiforme. In this sample, this clonotype turned up many times. Its target is not known. V lost 3 bases to trimming and J lost 7 bases, with 17 bases between them. CDR3 size: 14 residues. The germline gives CDR1 SGHRS, CDR2 YFSETQ. Multiple V-beta primers and a C-beta primer amplified TCRB from RNA. TCRdb re-called the multiplex PCR reads with MiXCR, one entry per CDR3 protein. The table shows 12,000 or so distinct CDR3 sequences, with 66% occurring only once. Study-level results: RNA-based TCR sequencing may distort clone frequencies, since cells carry unequal TCR transcript numbers.

Sequenced sample: brain tumor tissue. V usage is TRBV5-1 and J usage is TRBJ2-7, with D tentatively TRBD1 (5 bases). The receptor's source is a male donor with glioblastoma. CDR3 DNA: TGCGCCAGCAGCTCCCCTGCCAGGGTGGGGGAGCAGTACTTC. Its translation: CASSSPARVGEQYF.